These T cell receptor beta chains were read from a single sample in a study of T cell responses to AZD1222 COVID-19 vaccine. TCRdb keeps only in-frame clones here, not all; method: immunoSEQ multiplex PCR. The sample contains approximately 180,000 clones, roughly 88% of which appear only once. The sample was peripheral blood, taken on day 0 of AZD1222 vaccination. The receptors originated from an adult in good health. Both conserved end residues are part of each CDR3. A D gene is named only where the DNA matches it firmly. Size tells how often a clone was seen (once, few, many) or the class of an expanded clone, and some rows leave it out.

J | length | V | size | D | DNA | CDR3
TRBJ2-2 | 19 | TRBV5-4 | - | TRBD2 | TGTGCCAGCAGCTTGCCGGGACTAGCGGGGGCCACGAACACCGGGGAGCTGTTTTTT | CASSLPGLAGATNTGELFF
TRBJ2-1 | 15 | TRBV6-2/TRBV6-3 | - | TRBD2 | TGTGCCAGCAGTTACGGGGGAGGGTCCTACAATGAGCAGTTCTTC | CASSYGGGSYNEQFF
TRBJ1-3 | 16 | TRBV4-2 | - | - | TGTGCCAGCAGCCAAGAACCTTCAGTGACTGGAAACACCATATATTTT | CASSQEPSVTGNTIYF
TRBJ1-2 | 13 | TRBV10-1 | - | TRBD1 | TGCGCCAGCAGTGAGTCGCGACAGGGTGGCTACACCTTC | CASSESRQGGYTF
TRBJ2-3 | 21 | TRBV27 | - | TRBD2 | TGTGCCAGCAGTCCCCGGGCTAGCGGGGGGCCGTCTGATTCTAGCACAGATACGCAGTATTTT | CASSPRASGGPSDSSTDTQYF
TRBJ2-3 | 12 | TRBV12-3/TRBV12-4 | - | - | TGTGCCAGCAGTTTCGGGACAGATACGCAGTATTTT | CASSFGTDTQYF
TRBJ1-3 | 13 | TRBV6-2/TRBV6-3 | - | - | TGTGCCAGCAGCTCCGGGTTGGGAAACACCATATATTTT | CASSSGLGNTIYF
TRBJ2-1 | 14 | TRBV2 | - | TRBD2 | TGTGCCACCCAGCGGGGCCCATCGTCCAATGAGCAGTTCTTC | CATQRGPSSNEQFF
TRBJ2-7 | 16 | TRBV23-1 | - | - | TGCGCCAGCCCTACCAAGGGGGACACTAATCACTACGAGCAGTACTTC | CASPTKGDTNHYEQYF
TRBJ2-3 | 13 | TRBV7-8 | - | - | TGTGCCAGCAGCTCTCCTGGGGGGCTGGCGCAGTATTTT | CASSSPGGLAQYF
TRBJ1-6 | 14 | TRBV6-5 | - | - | TGTGCCAGCAGTCGGGACCCCCGGAATTCACCCCTCCACTTT | CASSRDPRNSPLHF
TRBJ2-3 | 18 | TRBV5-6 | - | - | TGTGCCAGCAGCTCTAGGAACAGCGGTGTTCGGGGCACAGATACGCAGTATTTT | CASSSRNSGVRGTDTQYF
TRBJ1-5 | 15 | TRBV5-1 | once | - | TGCGCCAGCAGCTTGGACAGCTATAGCAATCAGCCCCAGCATTTT | CASSLDSYSNQPQHF
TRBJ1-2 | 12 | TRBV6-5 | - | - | TGTGCCAGCAGTCCGGGGGGCTATGGCTACACCTTC | CASSPGGYGYTF
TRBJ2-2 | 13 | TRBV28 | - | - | TGTGCCAGCAGATCCGCGAACACCGGGGAGCTGTTTTTT | CASRSANTGELFF
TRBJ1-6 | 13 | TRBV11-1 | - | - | TGTGCCAGCAGCTTTGGCAGGGTTTCACCCCTCCACTTT | CASSFGRVSPLHF
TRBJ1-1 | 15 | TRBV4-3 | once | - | TGCGCCAGCAGCCAAGAAACGGACCTAGACACTGAAGCTTTCTTT | CASSQETDLDTEAFF
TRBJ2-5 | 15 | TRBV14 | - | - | TGTGCCAGCAGCCAGATCAGGGGACCACAAGAGACCCAGTACTTC | CASSQIRGPQETQYF
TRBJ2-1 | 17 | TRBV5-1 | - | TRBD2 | TGCGCCAGCAGCTTACTACTAGCGGGGGGACTAGGCAATGAGCAGTTCTTC | CASSLLLAGGLGNEQFF
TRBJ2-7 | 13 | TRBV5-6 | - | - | TGTGCCAGCAGTACCGACCTGACTCGGGAGCAGTACTTC | CASSTDLTREQYF
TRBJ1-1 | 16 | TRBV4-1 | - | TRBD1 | TGCGCCAGCAGCCAAGCGGGCCGGGACAGGGCTCCTGAAGCTTTCTTT | CASSQAGRDRAPEAFF
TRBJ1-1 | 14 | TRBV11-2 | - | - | TGTGCCAGCAGCTTAGGGACTTGGGGCACTGAAGCTTTCTTT | CASSLGTWGTEAFF
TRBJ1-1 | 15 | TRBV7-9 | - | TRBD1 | TGTGCCAGCAAGGATGAGGGACAGAAGAACACTGAAGCTTTCTTT | CASKDEGQKNTEAFF
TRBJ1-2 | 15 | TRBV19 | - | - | TGTGCCAGTAGTATAGTCGGGCAGACCTCCTATGGCTACACCTTC | CASSIVGQTSYGYTF
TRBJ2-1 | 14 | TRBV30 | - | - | TGTGCCTGGAGTGTTGGGGTTAGCTACAATGAGCAGTTCTTC | CAWSVGVSYNEQFF
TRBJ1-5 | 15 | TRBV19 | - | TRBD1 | TGTGCCAGTAGTATCCCGGACAGGGGGCGACAGCCCCAGCATTTT | CASSIPDRGRQPQHF
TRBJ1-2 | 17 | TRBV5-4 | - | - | TGTGCCAGCAGCTTGGAGTTGGGGCAGATCCTTCCCTATGGCTACACCTTC | CASSLELGQILPYGYTF
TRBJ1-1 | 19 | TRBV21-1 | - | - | TGTGCCAGCAGCAAAATCCCCTGTCGGGGCCAGCAGGGAGGCACTGAAGCTTTCTTT | CASSKIPCRGQQGGTEAFF
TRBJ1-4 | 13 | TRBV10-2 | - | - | TGCGCCAGCAGTGACCAGGGCGGTGAAAAACTGTTTTTT | CASSDQGGEKLFF
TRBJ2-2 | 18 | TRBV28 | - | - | TGTGCCAGCAGTCCGGGACGTGTCGTCGGGGGACGGACCGGGGAGCTGTTTTTT | CASSPGRVVGGRTGELFF
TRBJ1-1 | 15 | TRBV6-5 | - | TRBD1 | TGTGCCAGCAGTTTAAGACAGGGGGTGAGCACTGAAGCTTTCTTT | CASSLRQGVSTEAFF
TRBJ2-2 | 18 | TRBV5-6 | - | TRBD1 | TGTGCCAGCAGCCGACATCGGGACAGGGTGGTAGGGGCCGGGGAGCTGTTTTTT | CASSRHRDRVVGAGELFF
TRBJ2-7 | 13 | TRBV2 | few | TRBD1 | TGTGCCAGCAGCGACCAGGGGGCCTACGAGCAGTACTTC | CASSDQGAYEQYF
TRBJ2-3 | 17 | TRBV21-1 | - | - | TGTGCCAGCAGCAAAGTCGTGACGGGGACTAGCACAGATACGCAGTATTTT | CASSKVVTGTSTDTQYF
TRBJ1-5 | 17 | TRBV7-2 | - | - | TGTGCCAGCAGCTTAGCCGCCCGGGGTGCCGGGAATCAGCCCCAGCATTTT | CASSLAARGAGNQPQHF
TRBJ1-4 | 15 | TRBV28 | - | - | TGTGCCAGCAGTTTATTGGGCAGGGGCGGTGAAAAACTGTTTTTT | CASSLLGRGGEKLFF
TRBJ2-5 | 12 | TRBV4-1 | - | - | TGCGCCAGCAGCCAAGTCCTCGGGACCCAGTACTTC | CASSQVLGTQYF
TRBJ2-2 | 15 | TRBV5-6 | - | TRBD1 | TGTGCCAGCAGCGTGGACAGGGGTGACACCGTGGAGCTGTTTTTT | CASSVDRGDTVELFF
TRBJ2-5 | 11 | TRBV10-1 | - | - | TGCGCCAACAGGGTGACAGAGACCCAGTACTTC | CANRVTETQYF
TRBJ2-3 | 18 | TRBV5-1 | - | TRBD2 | TGCGCCAGCAGCTTGTCTGGCGGGGGACGCTCTAGCACAGATACGCAGTATTTT | CASSLSGGGRSSTDTQYF
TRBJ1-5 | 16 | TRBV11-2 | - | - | TGTGCCAGCAGCCACGGTGGGGGGCGACGGAATCAGCCCCAGCATTTT | CASSHGGGRRNQPQHF
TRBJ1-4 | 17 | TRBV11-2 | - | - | TGTGCCAGCAGCTTATACTCCTCTGGCGTCGCTAATGAAAAACTGTTTTTT | CASSLYSSGVANEKLFF
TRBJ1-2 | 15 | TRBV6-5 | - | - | TGTGCCAGCAGTTACGGACCGGGTCGATACTATGGCTACACCTTC | CASSYGPGRYYGYTF
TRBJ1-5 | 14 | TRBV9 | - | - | TGTGCCAGCTTGGGCAGAAATAGCAATCAGCCCCAGCATTTT | CASLGRNSNQPQHF
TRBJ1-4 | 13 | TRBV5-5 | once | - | TGTGCCAGCAACTACCGAGTGGCTGAAAAACTGTTTTTT | CASNYRVAEKLFF
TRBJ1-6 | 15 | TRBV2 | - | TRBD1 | TGTGCCAGCAGACCCGGGACAGGGGTAAATTCACCCCTCCACTTT | CASRPGTGVNSPLHF
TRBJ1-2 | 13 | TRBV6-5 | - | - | TGTGCCAGCAGCCGAATCGGGACACATGGCTACACCTTC | CASSRIGTHGYTF
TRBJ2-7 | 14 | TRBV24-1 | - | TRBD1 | TGTGCCACCAGTGATGCCGGGACAGTATACGAGCAGTACTTC | CATSDAGTVYEQYF
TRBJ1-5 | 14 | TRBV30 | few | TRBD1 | TGTGCCTGGAGTGCGACAGGGGGACGCCAGCCCCAGCATTTT | CAWSATGGRQPQHF
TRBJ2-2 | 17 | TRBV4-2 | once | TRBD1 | TGTGCCAGCAGCCCCCGGACAGGGGAGTTGAACACCGGGGAGCTGTTTTTT | CASSPRTGELNTGELFF
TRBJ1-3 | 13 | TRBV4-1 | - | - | TGCGCCAGCAGCCAAGTAGCTGGAAACACCATATATTTT | CASSQVAGNTIYF
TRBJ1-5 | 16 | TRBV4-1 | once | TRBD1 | TGCGCCAGCAGCCAAGGGGGACAGGGTTTTTATCAGCCCCAGCATTTT | CASSQGGQGFYQPQHF
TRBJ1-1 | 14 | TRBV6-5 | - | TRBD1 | TGTGCCAGCAGTTACTTCCGGGACAGGGGTGAAGCTTTCTTT | CASSYFRDRGEAFF
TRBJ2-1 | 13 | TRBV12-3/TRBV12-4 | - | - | TGTGCCAGCAGAAGGACAGTTAACAATGAGCAGTTCTTC | CASRRTVNNEQFF
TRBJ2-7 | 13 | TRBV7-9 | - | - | TGTGCCAGCAGCCCAATCCGGGGATACGAGCAGTACTTC | CASSPIRGYEQYF